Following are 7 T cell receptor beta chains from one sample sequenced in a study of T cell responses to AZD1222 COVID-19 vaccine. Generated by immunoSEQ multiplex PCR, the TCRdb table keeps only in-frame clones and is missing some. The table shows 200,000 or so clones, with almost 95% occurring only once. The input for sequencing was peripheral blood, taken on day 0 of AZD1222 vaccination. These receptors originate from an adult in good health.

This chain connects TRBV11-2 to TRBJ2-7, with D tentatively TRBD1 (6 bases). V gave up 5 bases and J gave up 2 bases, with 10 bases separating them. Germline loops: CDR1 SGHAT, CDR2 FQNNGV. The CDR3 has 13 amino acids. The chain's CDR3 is CASSTGTTYEQYV. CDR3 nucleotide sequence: TGTGCCAGCAGCACCGGGACAACCTACGAGCAGTACGTC.

The CDR3 region is CATSDLRRGLSTGELFF. CDR3 DNA: TGTGCCACCAGTGATTTAAGAAGGGGCCTCTCCACCGGGGAGCTGTTTTTT. The chain has TRBV24-1 and TRBJ2-2; a weak D match, TRBD1 (5 bases). With 1 base removed from V and 4 bases from J, the gap between germline ends came to 15 bases. This CDR3 spans 17 amino acids. Germline-derived CDR1 and CDR2 are KGHDR and SFDVKD.

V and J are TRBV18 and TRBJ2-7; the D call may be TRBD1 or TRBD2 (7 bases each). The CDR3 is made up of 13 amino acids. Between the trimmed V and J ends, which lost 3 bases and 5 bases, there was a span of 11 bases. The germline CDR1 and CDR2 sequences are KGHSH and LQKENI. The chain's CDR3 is CASSPRGGNEQYF. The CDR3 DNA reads TGTGCCAGCTCACCCAGGGGGGGGAACGAGCAGTACTTC.

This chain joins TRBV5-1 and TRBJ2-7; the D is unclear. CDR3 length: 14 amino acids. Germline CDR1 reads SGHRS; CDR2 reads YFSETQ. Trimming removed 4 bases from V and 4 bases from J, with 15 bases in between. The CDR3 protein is CASSAEVPPYEQYF. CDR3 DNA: TGCGCCAGCAGCGCCGAGGTTCCCCCGTACGAGCAGTACTTC. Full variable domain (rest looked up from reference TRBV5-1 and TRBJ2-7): KAGVTQTPRYLIKTRGQQVTLSCSPISGHRSVSWYQQTPGQGLQFLFEYFSETQRNKGNFPGRFSGRQFSNSRSEMNVSTLELGDSALYLCASSAEVPPYEQYFGPGTRLTVT.

DNA for the CDR3: TGTGCCAGCAGGTACCGACAGGGGGGCTACGAGCAGTACTTC. Translated, it gives CASRYRQGGYEQYF. This chain connects TRBV6-5 to TRBJ2-7, with 9 bases fitting TRBD1. CDR3 length: 14 amino acids. In germline, CDR1 is MNHEY, CDR2 SVGAGI. V lost 6 bases to trimming and J lost 3 bases; unmatched junction nucleotides: 6.

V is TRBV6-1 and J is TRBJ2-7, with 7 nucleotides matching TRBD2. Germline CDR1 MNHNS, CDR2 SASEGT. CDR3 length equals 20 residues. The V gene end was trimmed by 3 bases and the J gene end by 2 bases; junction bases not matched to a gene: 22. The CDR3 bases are TGTGCCAGCAGTGAGGGGGTGGGCCTAGCGGACCCTTGGGAACCCTACGAGCAGTACTTC. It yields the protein CASSEGVGLADPWEPYEQYF.

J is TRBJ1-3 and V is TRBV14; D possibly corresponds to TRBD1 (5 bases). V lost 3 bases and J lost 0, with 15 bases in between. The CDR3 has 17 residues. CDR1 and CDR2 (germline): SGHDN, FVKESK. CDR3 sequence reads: CASSQGRLRDSGNTIYF. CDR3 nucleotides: TGTGCCAGCAGCCAGGGGCGGCTCAGAGACTCTGGAAACACCATATATTTT.